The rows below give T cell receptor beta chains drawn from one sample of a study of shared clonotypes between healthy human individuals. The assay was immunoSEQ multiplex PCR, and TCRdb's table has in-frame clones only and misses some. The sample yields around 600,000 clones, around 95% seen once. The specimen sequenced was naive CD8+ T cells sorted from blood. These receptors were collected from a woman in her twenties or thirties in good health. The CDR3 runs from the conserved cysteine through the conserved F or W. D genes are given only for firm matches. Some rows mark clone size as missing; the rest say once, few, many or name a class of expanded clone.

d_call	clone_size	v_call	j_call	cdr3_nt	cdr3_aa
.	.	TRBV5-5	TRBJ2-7	TGTGCCAGCAGCCGAAAATGGGGCGACAAATCCTACGAGCAGTACTTC	CASSRKWGDKSYEQYF
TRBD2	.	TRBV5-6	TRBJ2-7	TGTGCCAGCAGCCCCTTAGCGGGAGGGCCGTACGAGCAGTACTTC	CASSPLAGGPYEQYF
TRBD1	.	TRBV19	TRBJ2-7	TGTGCCAGTAGTTACGGGACAGGGGGCTACGAGCAGTACTTC	CASSYGTGGYEQYF
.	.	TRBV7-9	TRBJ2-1	TGTGCCAGCGTCGGAAGGAGCTCCTACAATGAGCAGTTCTTC	CASVGRSSYNEQFF
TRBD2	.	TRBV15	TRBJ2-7	TGTGCCACCAGCAGCCGAAGCGGGAGCGGTTACGAGCAGTACTTC	CATSSRSGSGYEQYF
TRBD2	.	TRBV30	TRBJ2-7	TGTGCCCTGGACGGGGGGGCGGCCTACGAGCAGTACTTC	CALDGGAAYEQYF
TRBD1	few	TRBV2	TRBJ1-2	TGTGCCAGCAGTGAGGGCAGGGGGCACTATGGCTACACCTTC	CASSEGRGHYGYTF
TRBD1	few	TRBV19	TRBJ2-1	TGTGCCAGTAGTGAGGGACAGTCGTCTTACAATGAGCAGTTCTTC	CASSEGQSSYNEQFF
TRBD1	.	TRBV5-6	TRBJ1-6	TGTGCCAGCAGCTCAACAGGGGGGAGCTATAATTCACCCCTCCACTTT	CASSSTGGSYNSPLHF
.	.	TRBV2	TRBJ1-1	TGTGCCAGCAGTGACGGGAGTTTCAGGGGGAACACTGAAGCTTTCTTT	CASSDGSFRGNTEAFF
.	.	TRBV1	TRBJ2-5	TGCACCAGCAGCCAAGCGATGGGGCCTAGCGGGATCACAGAGACCCAGTACTTC	CTSSQAMGPSGITETQYF
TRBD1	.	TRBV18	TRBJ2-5	TGTGCCAGCTCACCACTAGGGGACAGGAGACAAGAGACCCAGTACTTC	CASSPLGDRRQETQYF
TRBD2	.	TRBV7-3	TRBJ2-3	TGTGCCAGCAGCTTAACTAGCGGGAGCACAGATACGCAGTATTTT	CASSLTSGSTDTQYF
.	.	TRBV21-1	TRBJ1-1	TGTGCCAGCAGCGGTAGCGAAGCTTTCTTT	CASSGSEAFF
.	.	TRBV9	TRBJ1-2	TGTGCCAGCAGCCCCCCCAGTACGAATGGCTACACCTTC	CASSPPSTNGYTF
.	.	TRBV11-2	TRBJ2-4	TGTGCCAGCAGCTCAGGGGTCGTAGCCAAAAACATTCAGTACTTC	CASSSGVVAKNIQYF
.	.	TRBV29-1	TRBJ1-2	TGCAGCGTTGAAGGGGGGGATTTCGGGGGTTCCTTCGATGGCTACACCTTC	CSVEGGDFGGSFDGYTF
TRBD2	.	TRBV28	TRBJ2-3	TGTGCCAGCAGTCGGACTAGCGGGGTATGGGATACGCAGTATTTT	CASSRTSGVWDTQYF
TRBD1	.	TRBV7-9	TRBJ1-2	TGTGCCAGCAGCGTTATAATGGGACAGGGGGGGAACTATGGCTACACCTTC	CASSVIMGQGGNYGYTF
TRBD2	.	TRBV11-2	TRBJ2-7	TGTGCCAGCGTGGGACTAGCTATGGAGCAGTACTTC	CASVGLAMEQYF
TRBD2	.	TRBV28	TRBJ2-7	TGTGCCAGCAGTTTATACGCGGGAGGGCCTGGAGAGCAGTACTTC	CASSLYAGGPGEQYF
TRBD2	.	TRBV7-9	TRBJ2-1	TGTGCCAGCGGACTAGGGCTTACGGGGGAGTTCTTC	CASGLGLTGEFF
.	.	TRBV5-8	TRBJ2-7	TGTGCCAGCAACGGACAAGTACCCTACGAGCAGTACTTC	CASNGQVPYEQYF
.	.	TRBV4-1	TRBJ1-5	TGCGCCAGCAGCCAAGCAAGGGAAAATCAGCCCCAGCATTTT	CASSQARENQPQHF
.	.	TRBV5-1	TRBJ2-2	TGCGCCAGCAGCGTGACTGAGAACACCGGGGAGCTGTTTTTT	CASSVTENTGELFF
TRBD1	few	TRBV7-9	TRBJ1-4	TGTGCCAGCTCGTCCGGGACAGGGGATGAAAAACTGTTTTTT	CASSSGTGDEKLFF
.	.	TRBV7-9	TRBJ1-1	TGTGCCAGCAGCTTAGCTCCATCGGCCTACACTGAAGCTTTCTTT	CASSLAPSAYTEAFF
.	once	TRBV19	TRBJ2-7	TGTGCCAGTAGTGGGGATCTCGAGGCCTACGAGCAGTACTTC	CASSGDLEAYEQYF
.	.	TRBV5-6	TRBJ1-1	TGTGCCAGCAGCCAACAGGGAAATACTGAAGCTTTCTTT	CASSQQGNTEAFF
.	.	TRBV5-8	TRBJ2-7	TGTGCCAGCAGCTTGGGGCAGGGTTCGTACGAGCAGTACTTC	CASSLGQGSYEQYF
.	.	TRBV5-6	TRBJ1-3	TGTGCCAGCAGCTTCGGGGGGAGCTCTGGAAACACCATATATTTT	CASSFGGSSGNTIYF
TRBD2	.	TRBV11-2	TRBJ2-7	TGTGCCAGCAGCTTAAGACTAGCGGGAAGCGAGTCCTACGAGCAGTACTTC	CASSLRLAGSESYEQYF